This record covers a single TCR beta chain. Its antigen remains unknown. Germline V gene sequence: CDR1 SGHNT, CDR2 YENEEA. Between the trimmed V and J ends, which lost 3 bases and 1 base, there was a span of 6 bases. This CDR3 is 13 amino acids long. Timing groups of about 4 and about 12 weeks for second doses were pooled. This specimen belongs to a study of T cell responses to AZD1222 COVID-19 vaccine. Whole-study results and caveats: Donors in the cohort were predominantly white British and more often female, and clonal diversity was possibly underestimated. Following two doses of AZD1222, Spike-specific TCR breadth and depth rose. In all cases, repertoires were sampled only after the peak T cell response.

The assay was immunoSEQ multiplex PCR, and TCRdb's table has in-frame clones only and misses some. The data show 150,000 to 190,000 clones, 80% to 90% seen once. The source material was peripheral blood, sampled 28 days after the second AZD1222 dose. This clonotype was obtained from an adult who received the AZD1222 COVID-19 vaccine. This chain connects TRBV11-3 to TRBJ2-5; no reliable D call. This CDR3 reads CASSLGSQETQYF. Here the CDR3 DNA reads TGTGCCAGCAGCTTGGGCAGCCAAGAGACCCAGTACTTC.